These 16 T cell receptor beta chains share one sample of origin, sequenced in a study of T cells after yellow fever vaccination. TCRdb analysed the 5' RACE reads with MiXCR anew, one entry per CDR3 protein. The data show 120,000 or so distinct CDR3 sequences, roughly 9% seen once. The specimen was CD8+ T cells sorted from PBMCs, collected on the day of the yellow fever booster vaccination. The receptors derive from a man between 18 and 29 years old who received the YFV17D yellow fever vaccine.

This clonotype was detected many times. V gene TRBV27 combines with J gene TRBJ2-3; D gene unclear. The CDR3 consists of 13 residues. In germline, CDR1 is MNHEY, CDR2 SMNVEV (reference sequence). Between the trimmed V and J ends, which lost 3 bases and 0 bases, there was a span of 4 bases. The CDR3 protein is CASSFRSTDTQYF. In nucleotides, the CDR3 is TGTGCCAGCAGTTTCAGGAGCACAGATACGCAGTATTTT.

The CDR3 DNA follows: TGTGCCAGCAGTTACTCCGCCTACACCGGGGAGCTGTTTTTT. It codes for CASSYSAYTGELFF. The chain has TRBV6-5 and TRBJ2-2; D is unclear. CDR1 is MNHEY and CDR2 is SVGAGI in the germline V gene. This CDR3 region has 14 residues. V shed 0 bases and J shed 3 bases, with 5 bases lying between them.

This sequence joins TRBV5-1 and TRBJ2-1; D is unclear. This CDR3 is 13 amino acids long. Trimming took off 0 bases at V and 5 bases at J, with 6 bases between the two ends. Per the germline V gene, CDR1 is SGHRS and CDR2 is YFSETQ. The CDR3 spells CASSLVQDNEQFF. The CDR3 nucleotides are TGCGCCAGCAGCTTGGTCCAGGACAATGAGCAGTTCTTC.

This clonotype was counted many times. The gene calls are TRBV20-1 and TRBJ2-1, with D perhaps matching TRBD2 (6 bases). The CDR3 contains 13 residues. V was cut by 3 bases and J by 7 bases, with 13 bases left in between. Germline CDR1 and CDR2: DFQATT and SNEGSKA (reference sequence). The chain's CDR3 is CSASPTSWNEQFF. CDR3 DNA sequence: TGCAGTGCTAGCCCGACTAGTTGGAATGAGCAGTTCTTC.

The chain is built from TRBV5-5 and TRBJ2-7, with D perhaps matching TRBD1 or TRBD2 (5 bases each). Looked up from germline, CDR1 is SGHKS and CDR2 is YYEKEE (reference sequence). Trimming removed 7 bases from V and 3 bases from J, with 8 bases in between. The CDR3 consists of 11 residues. In DNA form, the CDR3 reads TGTGCCAGCCGGGACCTCTACGAGCAGTACTTC. Protein product: CASRDLYEQYF.

This clonotype showed up just a few times. This chain connects TRBV20-1 to TRBJ1-2; D unclear. The V end was cut by 4 bases, the J end by 5 bases, with 17 bases between. CDR3 length: 14 amino acids. Germline V gives CDR1 DFQATT, CDR2 SNEGSKA (reference sequence). The CDR3 reads CSATSEKHDYGYTF. The CDR3 DNA reads as TGCAGTGCTACCTCGGAGAAGCACGATTATGGCTACACCTTC.

This clonotype was observed a handful of times. The rearrangement joins TRBV6-1 to TRBJ2-1, with 11 bases that match TRBD2. Trimming removed 3 bases from V and 6 bases from J; junction bases left unmatched: 1. CDR3 length: 14 amino acids. The germline V gene encodes CDR1 MNHNS and CDR2 SASEGT. CDR3: CASSDSGGANEQFF. The DNA for the CDR3 is TGTGCCAGCAGTGATAGCGGGGGGGCCAATGAGCAGTTCTTC.

The chain joins TRBV27 to TRBJ2-5, with D hard to call. This CDR3 is built from 14 residues. The V gene lost 2 bases and the J gene lost 0 bases, with 7 bases spanning the gap. Germline V gene lookup returns CDR1 MNHEY and CDR2 SMNVEV (reference sequence). The CDR3 here is CASSLTSYQETQYF. The CDR3 DNA is TGTGCCAGCAGTTTAACGTCCTACCAAGAGACCCAGTACTTC.

The rearrangement uses TRBV29-1 and TRBJ2-1; a weak D match, TRBD2 (6 bases). The CDR3 covers 13 residues. V dropped 7 bases and J dropped 2 bases, with 12 bases sitting between them. Looked up from germline, CDR1 is SQVTM and CDR2 is ANQGSEA. The CDR3 nucleotides read TGCAGCGCGAGGACGGGGGCCTACAATGAGCAGTTCTTC. It is translated as CSARTGAYNEQFF.

The chain is built from TRBV19 and TRBJ2-1; D is perhaps TRBD2 (5 bases). Germline-derived CDR1 and CDR2 are LNHDA and SQIVND (reference sequence). Trimming removed 4 bases at V and 8 bases at J, with 12 bases between. This CDR3 region has 13 residues. The CDR3 spells CASSNARADEQFF. CDR3 in DNA: TGTGCCAGTAGTAACGCGCGGGCGGATGAGCAGTTCTTC.

This clonotype was found many times. The chain employs TRBV6-6 and TRBJ2-7; perhaps TRBD2 as D (6 bases). Trimming stripped 5 bases from V and 7 bases from J, with 9 bases between. The CDR3 consists of 11 residues. Germline values: CDR1 MNHNY, CDR2 SVGAGI (reference sequence). In DNA, the CDR3 is TGTGCCAGCAGTCCCGGACTAGAGCAGTACGTC. Protein sequence: CASSPGLEQYV.

Ten or more counts support this clonotype. The J gene is TRBJ2-3, the V gene TRBV27; 8 bases align to TRBD2. From germline, CDR1 is MNHEY and CDR2 SMNVEV (reference sequence). The trim removed 4 bases at V and 7 bases at J, leaving 7 bases unmatched. This CDR3 comprises 14 residues. CDR3 DNA: TGTGCCAGCAGTTATGGGCTAGCGGGCAATACGCAGTATTTT. Residues: CASSYGLAGNTQYF.

This chain links TRBV19 with TRBJ1-6; TRBD1 matches at 7 bases. V gave up 10 bases and J gave up 5 bases; unmatched junction bases: 8. The germline CDR1 and CDR2 sequences are LNHDA and SQIVND (reference sequence). This CDR3 has 14 residues. CDR3 coding DNA: TGTGCCACCCAGAGGGGGCTTGATAATTCACCCCTCCACTTT. It translates to CATQRGLDNSPLHF. The variable domain in full, completed from reference TRBV19 and TRBJ1-6, reads DGGITQSPKYLFRKEGQNVTLSCEQNLNHDAMYWYRQDPGQGLRLIYYSQIVNDFQKGDIAEGYSVSREKKESFPLTVTSAQKNPTAFYLCATQRGLDNSPLHFGNGTRLTVT.

This clonotype appeared many times. CDR3 sequence: CASTLGGRVYDGYTF. The CDR3 DNA follows: TGTGCCAGCACCTTGGGGGGCAGGGTATACGATGGCTACACCTTC. The chain combines TRBV12-3 or TRBV12-4 with TRBJ1-2; D is perhaps TRBD1 (6 bases). The CDR3 consists of 15 residues. V dropped 7 bases and J dropped 6 bases, with 21 bases sitting between them.

This clonotype was seen more than once but under ten times. In DNA, the CDR3 is TGTGCCAGTAGTATCTCCGGGACAGGGTACGACGAGCAGTACTTC. It is translated as CASSISGTGYDEQYF. V usage is TRBV19 and J usage is TRBJ2-7; 9 nucleotides line up with TRBD1. The J segment lost 5 bases and the V segment lost 3 bases, leaving 8 bases of the junction unmatched. CDR1 is LNHDA, CDR2 SQIVND, per germline (reference sequence). The CDR3 is 15 residues long.

This clonotype was counted ten times or more. The rearrangement uses TRBV25-1 and TRBJ2-3; possibly TRBD1 or TRBD2 for D (6 bases each). V lost 3 bases, J lost 5 bases, and 12 bases lay in between. The CDR3 sequence is 14 residues long. CDR1 and CDR2 from the germline V gene are MGHDK and SYGVNS. Here the CDR3 reads CASSDGGGRDTQYF. For the CDR3, the DNA is TGTGCCAGCAGTGATGGAGGGGGGAGAGATACGCAGTATTTT.